What follows are 9 T cell receptor beta chains derived from one specimen sequenced in a study of vaccination effects on CD4 cells after COVID-19. The ViraFEST assay expanded antigen-specific CD4+ T cells with viral peptide pools before sequencing. Following culture for more than 9 days, CD4+ T cells were isolated. The antigens of these receptors remain unknown. Some clones are missing from TCRdb's copy, which holds only in-frame ones; the method was immunoSEQ multiplex PCR. The sample contains 70,000 to 95,000 clones, approximately 81% of which appear only once. The source material was CD4+ T cells from PBMCs cultured with HCoV-229E spike peptides, sampled before COVID-19 vaccination. The origin of the receptors is a human donor who received a COVID-19 vaccine.

V gene TRBV5-1 combines with J gene TRBJ2-3; TRBD2 might be the D (6 bases). The CDR3 contains 16 residues. The V end lost 0 bases, the J end lost 5 bases, and 16 bases lay between the germline ends. CDR1 and CDR2 from the germline V gene are SGHRS and YFSETQ. The CDR3 protein is CASSLASAGRVDTQYF. CDR3 sequence (DNA): TGCGCCAGCAGCTTGGCGTCGGCGGGGCGGGTAGATACGCAGTATTTT.

This sequence joins TRBV30 and TRBJ1-6, with no clear D. CDR3 length: 13 residues. Deletions cut 4 bases from V and 7 bases from J, with 11 bases between. Germline values: CDR1 GTSNPN, CDR2 SVGIG (reference sequence). DNA of the CDR3: TGTGCCTGGATGCCCGACCCCAATTCACCCCTCCACTTT. It codes for CAWMPDPNSPLHF.

The V and J genes are TRBV6-6 and TRBJ2-3; a possible D gene is TRBD1 (5 bases). The CDR3 totals 15 residues. Germline-derived CDR1 and CDR2 are MNHNY and SVGAGI (reference sequence). The V gene lost 2 bases and the J gene lost 2 bases, with 11 bases spanning the gap. CDR3 protein: CASSYVQGYTDTQYF. DNA for the CDR3: TGTGCCAGCAGTTACGTCCAGGGCTACACAGATACGCAGTATTTT.

The V and J genes are TRBV19 and TRBJ1-1; no definite D call. This CDR3 region has 14 residues. Germline V lookup: CDR1 LNHDA, CDR2 SQIVND (reference sequence). The V gene lost 0 bases and the J gene lost 1 base, with 6 bases spanning the gap. The DNA for the CDR3 is TGTGCCAGTAGTATAGATCGACAGAACACTGAAGCTTTCTTT. Translating gives CASSIDRQNTEAFF.

This clone was seen a few times. The chain links TRBV7-3 to TRBJ2-1; 9 bases are a match to TRBD2. The CDR3 is made up of 16 amino acids. V lost 1 base and J lost 6; bases outside the gene matches: 7. CDR1 and CDR2 from the germline V gene are SGHTA and FQGTGA. The CDR3 region is CASSLIGLAGLNEQFF. The CDR3 DNA is TGTGCCAGCAGCTTAATAGGGCTAGCGGGGCTCAATGAGCAGTTCTTC.

This chain links TRBV18 with TRBJ1-6, with D tentatively TRBD1 (6 bases). Trimming cost V 6 bases and J 5 bases, with 17 bases left between them. Looked up from germline, CDR1 is KGHSH and CDR2 is LQKENI. The CDR3 length is 16 residues. The CDR3 is CASSLSTGGNNSPLHF. The CDR3 bases are TGTGCCAGCTCTCTCTCGACAGGAGGTAATAATTCACCCCTCCACTTT.

This clone came up once. The rearrangement uses TRBV18 and TRBJ1-5; perhaps TRBD1 as D (5 bases). The germline V gene encodes CDR1 KGHSH and CDR2 LQKENI. The CDR3 totals 15 residues. Trimming shortened V by 6 bases and J by 2 bases, and 14 bases separated the two germline ends. The CDR3 region is CASSDFGGGNQPQHF. CDR3 nucleotides: TGTGCCAGCTCCGACTTTGGGGGAGGCAATCAGCCCCAGCATTTT. Complete variable domain (other parts from reference TRBV18 and TRBJ1-5): NAGVMQNPRHLVRRRGQEARLRCSPMKGHSHVYWYRQLPEEGLKFMVYLQKENIIDESGMPKERFSAEFPKEGPSILRIQQVVRGDSAAYFCASSDFGGGNQPQHFGDGTRLSIL.

Here the CDR3 DNA reads TGTGCCTGGAGTGTTGGGTTATGGCAGCCCCAGCATTTT. Protein product: CAWSVGLWQPQHF. The rearrangement joins TRBV30 to TRBJ1-5; no reliable D call. Germline-derived CDR1 and CDR2 are GTSNPN and SVGIG (reference sequence). The V gene lost 0 bases and the J gene lost 7 bases, with 10 bases spanning the gap. The CDR3 is 13 amino acids.

This clone was counted only a few times. The chain recombines TRBV19 with TRBJ2-5, with D uncertain. Germline values: CDR1 LNHDA, CDR2 SQIVND (reference sequence). Trimming pared 5 bases from V and 4 bases from J, leaving 5 bases between. CDR3 length equals 11 residues. CDR3 residues: CASSARETQYF. Written as DNA, the CDR3 is TGTGCCAGTAGTGCCCGAGAGACCCAGTACTTC.